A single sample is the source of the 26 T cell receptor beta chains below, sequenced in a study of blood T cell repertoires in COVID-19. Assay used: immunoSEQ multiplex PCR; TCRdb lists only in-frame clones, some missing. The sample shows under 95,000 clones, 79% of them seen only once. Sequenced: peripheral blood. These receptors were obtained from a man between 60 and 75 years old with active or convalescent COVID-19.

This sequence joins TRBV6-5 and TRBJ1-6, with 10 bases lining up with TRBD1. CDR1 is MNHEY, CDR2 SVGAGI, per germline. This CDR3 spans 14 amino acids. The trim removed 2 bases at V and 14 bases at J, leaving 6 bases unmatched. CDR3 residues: CASSYGTGASSLHF. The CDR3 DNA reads TGTGCCAGCAGTTACGGGACAGGGGCCTCTTCCCTCCACTTT.

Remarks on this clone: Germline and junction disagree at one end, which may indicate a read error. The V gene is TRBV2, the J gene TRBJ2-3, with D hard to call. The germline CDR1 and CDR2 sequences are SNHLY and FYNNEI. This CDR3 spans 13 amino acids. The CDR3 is CASSDGSRDTQYF. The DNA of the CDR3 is TGTGCCAGCAGTGACGGTAGCAGAGATACGCAGTATTTT.

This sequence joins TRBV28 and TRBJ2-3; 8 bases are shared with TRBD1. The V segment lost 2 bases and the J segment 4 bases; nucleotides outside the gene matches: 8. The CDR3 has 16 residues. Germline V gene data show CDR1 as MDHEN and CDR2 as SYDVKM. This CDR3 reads CASSLNTGGKADTQYF. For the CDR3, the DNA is TGTGCCAGCAGTTTAAACACAGGGGGTAAGGCAGATACGCAGTATTTT.

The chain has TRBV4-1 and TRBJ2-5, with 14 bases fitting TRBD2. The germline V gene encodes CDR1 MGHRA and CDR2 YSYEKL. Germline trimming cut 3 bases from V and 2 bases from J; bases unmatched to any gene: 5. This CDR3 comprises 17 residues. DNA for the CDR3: TGCGCCAGCAGCCAGGGACTAGCGGGGGACAGACAAGAGACCCAGTACTTC. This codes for CASSQGLAGDRQETQYF.

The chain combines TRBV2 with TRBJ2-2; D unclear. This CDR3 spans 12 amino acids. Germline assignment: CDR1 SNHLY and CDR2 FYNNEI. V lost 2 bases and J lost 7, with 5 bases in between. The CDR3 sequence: CASSEPYGELFF. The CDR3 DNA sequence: TGTGCCAGCAGTGAACCGTACGGGGAGCTGTTTTTT.

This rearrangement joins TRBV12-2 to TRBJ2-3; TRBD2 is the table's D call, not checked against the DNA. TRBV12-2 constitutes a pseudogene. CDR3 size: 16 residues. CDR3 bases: TGTGCAAGTCGCTTACGGTCTAGCGGGGGGTCAGATACGCAGTATTTT. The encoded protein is CASRLRSSGGSDTQYF.

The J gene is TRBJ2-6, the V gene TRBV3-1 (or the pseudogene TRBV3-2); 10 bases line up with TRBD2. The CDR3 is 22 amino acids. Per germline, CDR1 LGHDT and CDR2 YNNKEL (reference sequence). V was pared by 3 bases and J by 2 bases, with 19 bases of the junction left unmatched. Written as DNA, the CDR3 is TGTGCCAGCAGCCACTACCTAGCCAGGACTAGCGGAGCCGCCGCTGGGGCCAACGTCCTGACTTTC. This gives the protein CASSHYLARTSGAAAGANVLTF.

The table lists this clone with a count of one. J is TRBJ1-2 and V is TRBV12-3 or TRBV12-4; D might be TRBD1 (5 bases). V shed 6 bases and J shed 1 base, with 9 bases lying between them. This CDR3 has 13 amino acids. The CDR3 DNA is TGTGCCAGCAGAGGGGATCGTAACTATGGCTACACCTTC. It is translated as CASRGDRNYGYTF.

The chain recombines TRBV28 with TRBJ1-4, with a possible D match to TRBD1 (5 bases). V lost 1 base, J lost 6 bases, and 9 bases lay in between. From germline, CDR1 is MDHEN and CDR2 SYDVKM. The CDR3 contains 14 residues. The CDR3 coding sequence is TGTGCCAGCAGTTTATATAGGGGTTATGAAAAACTGTTTTTT. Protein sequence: CASSLYRGYEKLFF.

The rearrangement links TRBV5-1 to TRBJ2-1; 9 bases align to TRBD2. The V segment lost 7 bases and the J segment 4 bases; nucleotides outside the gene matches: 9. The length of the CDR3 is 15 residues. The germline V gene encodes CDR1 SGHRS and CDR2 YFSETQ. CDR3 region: CASATAGGSYNEQFF. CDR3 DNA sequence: TGCGCCAGCGCGACTGCGGGGGGGTCGTACAATGAGCAGTTCTTC.

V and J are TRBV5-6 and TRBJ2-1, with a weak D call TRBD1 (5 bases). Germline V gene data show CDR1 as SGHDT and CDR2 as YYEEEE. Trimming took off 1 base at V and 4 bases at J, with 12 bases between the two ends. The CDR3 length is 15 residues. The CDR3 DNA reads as TGTGCCAGCAGCTTGCCCCGACAGACGTACAATGAGCAGTTCTTC. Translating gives CASSLPRQTYNEQFF.

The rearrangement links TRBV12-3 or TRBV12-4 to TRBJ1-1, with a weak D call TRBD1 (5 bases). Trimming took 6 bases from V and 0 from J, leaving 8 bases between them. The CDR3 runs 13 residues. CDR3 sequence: CASRRQLNTEAFF. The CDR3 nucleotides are TGTGCCAGCAGAAGACAGTTGAACACTGAAGCTTTCTTT.

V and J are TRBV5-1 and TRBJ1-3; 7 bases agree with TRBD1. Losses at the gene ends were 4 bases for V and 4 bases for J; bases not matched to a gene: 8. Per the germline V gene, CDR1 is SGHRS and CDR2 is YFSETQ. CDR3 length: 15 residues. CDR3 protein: CASSPTGSSGNTIYF. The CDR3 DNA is TGCGCCAGCAGCCCGACAGGGAGTTCCGGAAACACCATATATTTT.

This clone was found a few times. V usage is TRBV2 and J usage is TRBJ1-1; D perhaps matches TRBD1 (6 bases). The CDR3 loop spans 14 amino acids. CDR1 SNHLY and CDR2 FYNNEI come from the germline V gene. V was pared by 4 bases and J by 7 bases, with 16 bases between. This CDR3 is CASSGVGGFIEAFF. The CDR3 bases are TGTGCCAGCAGTGGAGTAGGGGGATTCATTGAAGCTTTCTTT.

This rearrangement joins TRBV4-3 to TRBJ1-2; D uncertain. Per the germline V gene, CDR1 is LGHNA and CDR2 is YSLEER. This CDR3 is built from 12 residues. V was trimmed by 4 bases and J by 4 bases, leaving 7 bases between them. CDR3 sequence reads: CASSRGIYGYTF. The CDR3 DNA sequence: TGCGCCAGCAGCCGAGGGATCTATGGCTACACCTTC.

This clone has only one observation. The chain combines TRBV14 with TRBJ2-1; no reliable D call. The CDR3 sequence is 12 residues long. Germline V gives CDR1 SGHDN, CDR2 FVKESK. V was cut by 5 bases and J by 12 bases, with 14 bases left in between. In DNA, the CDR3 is TGTGCCAGCAGCGTTTCCCTGGCTGGGCAGTTCTTC. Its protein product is CASSVSLAGQFF. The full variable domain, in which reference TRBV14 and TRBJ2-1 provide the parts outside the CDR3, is EAGVTQFPSHSVIEKGQTVTLRCDPISGHDNLYWYRRVMGKEIKFLLHFVKESKQDESGMPNNRFLAERTGGTYSTLKVQPAELEDSGVYFCASSVSLAGQFFGPGTRLTVL.

For the CDR3, the DNA is TGTGCCAGCAGTAACTACAGGGGGGCTGGTGGGGAGCTGTTTTTT. This sequence encodes CASSNYRGAGGELFF. V and J are TRBV25-1 and TRBJ2-2, with 8 bases identical to TRBD1. The CDR3 contains 15 residues. CDR1 and CDR2 from the germline V gene are MGHDK and SYGVNS. V shed 5 bases and J 8 bases; nucleotides not matched to a gene: 10.

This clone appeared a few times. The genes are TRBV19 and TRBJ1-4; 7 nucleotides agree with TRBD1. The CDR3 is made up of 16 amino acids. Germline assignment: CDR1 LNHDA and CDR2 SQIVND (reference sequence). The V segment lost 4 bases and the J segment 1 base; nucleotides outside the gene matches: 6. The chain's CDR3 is CASSTATGRTNEKLFF. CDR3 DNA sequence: TGTGCCAGTAGTACGGCGACAGGGAGAACTAATGAAAAACTGTTTTTT.

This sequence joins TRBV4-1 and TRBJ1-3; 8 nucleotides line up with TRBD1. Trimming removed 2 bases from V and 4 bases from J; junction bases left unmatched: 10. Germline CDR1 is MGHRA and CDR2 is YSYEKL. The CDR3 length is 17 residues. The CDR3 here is CASSQQSDRVYGNTIYF. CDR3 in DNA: TGCGCCAGCAGCCAACAATCGGACAGGGTCTACGGAAACACCATATATTTT.

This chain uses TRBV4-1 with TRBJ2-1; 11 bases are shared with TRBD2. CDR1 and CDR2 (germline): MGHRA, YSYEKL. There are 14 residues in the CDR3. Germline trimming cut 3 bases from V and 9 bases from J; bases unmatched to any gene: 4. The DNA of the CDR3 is TGCGCCAGCAGCCACCTAGCGGGGGGAAGTGAGCAGTTCTTC. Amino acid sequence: CASSHLAGGSEQFF.

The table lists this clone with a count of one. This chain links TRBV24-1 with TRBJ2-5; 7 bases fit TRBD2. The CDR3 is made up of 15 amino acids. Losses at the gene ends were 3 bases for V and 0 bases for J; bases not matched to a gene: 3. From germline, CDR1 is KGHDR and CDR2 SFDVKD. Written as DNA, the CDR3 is TGTGCCACCAGTGATCCACGGGGGGACCAAGAGACCCAGTACTTC. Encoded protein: CATSDPRGDQETQYF.

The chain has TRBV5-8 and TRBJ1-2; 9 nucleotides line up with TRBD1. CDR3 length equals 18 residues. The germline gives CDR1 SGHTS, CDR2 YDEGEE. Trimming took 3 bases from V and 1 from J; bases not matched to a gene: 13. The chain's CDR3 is CASSSGQGRGSFNYGYTF. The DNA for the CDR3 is TGTGCCAGCAGCTCGGGACAGGGAAGAGGGTCATTTAACTATGGCTACACCTTC.

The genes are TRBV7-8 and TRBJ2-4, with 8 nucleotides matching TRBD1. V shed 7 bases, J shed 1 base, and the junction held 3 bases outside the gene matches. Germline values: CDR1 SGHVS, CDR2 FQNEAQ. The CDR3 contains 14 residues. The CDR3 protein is CASMQGAAKNIQYF. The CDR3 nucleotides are TGTGCCAGCATGCAGGGGGCGGCCAAAAACATTCAGTACTTC.

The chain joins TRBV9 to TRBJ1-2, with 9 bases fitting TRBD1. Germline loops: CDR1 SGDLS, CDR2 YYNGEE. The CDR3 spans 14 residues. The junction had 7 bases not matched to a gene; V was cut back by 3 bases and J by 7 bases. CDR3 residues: CASSADRGERGYTF. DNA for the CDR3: TGTGCCAGCAGCGCGGACAGGGGTGAGCGTGGCTACACCTTC.

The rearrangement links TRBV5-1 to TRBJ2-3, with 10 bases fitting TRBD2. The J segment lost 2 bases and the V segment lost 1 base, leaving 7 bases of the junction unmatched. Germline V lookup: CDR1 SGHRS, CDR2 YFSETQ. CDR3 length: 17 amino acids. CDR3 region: CASSLQLAGYFTDTQYF. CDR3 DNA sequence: TGCGCCAGCAGCTTGCAACTAGCGGGGTACTTCACAGATACGCAGTATTTT.

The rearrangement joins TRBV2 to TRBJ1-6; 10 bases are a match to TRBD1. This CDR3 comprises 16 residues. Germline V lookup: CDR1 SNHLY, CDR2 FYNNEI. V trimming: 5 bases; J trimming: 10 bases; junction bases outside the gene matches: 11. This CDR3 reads CASSLEGTGVGSPLHF. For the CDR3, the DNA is TGTGCCAGCAGTCTCGAAGGGACAGGGGTAGGGTCACCCCTCCACTTT.